This is a list of T cell receptor beta chains from one sample in a study of T cell responses to AZD1222 COVID-19 vaccine. Sequenced by immunoSEQ multiplex PCR; TCRdb stores in-frame clones only, minus some. The sample contains over 120,000 clones, roughly nine tenths of which appear only once. The sequenced sample was peripheral blood, obtained on day 0 of AZD1222 vaccination. These receptors came from an adult in good health. CDR3s include the opening cysteine and the closing phenylalanine or tryptophan. D genes are given only for firm matches. Where a row states a size, it is once, few, many or the class of an expanded clone; other rows omit it.

abundance,v_gene,d_gene,j_gene,CDR3nt,CDR3aa
.,TRBV9,.,TRBJ1-2,TGTGCCAGCGAAGGGGGTTACACCTTC,CASEGGYTF
.,TRBV4-3,TRBD1,TRBJ2-6,TGCGCCAGCAGCCAAGCTCCGCAGGGGGCAAGTGGGGCCAACGTCCTGACTTTC,CASSQAPQGASGANVLTF
.,TRBV27,.,TRBJ1-4,TGTGCCAGCAGTTTTTCCCAGCTTAATGAAAAACTGTTTTTT,CASSFSQLNEKLFF
.,TRBV24-1,.,TRBJ2-6,TGTGCCACCAGCCCGGACTCTCCTGGGGCCAACGTCCTGACTTTC,CATSPDSPGANVLTF
.,TRBV7-8,.,TRBJ1-3,TGTGCCAGCAGCTTATCGACGAGAACGCTAAGCTCTGGAAACACCATATATTTT,CASSLSTRTLSSGNTIYF
.,TRBV5-1,.,TRBJ2-3,TGCGCCAGCAGCTTGGAAGCGGCCAGCAAGGGTACGCAGTATTTT,CASSLEAASKGTQYF
.,TRBV5-4,.,TRBJ1-1,TGTGCCAGCAGCTTTTCTGAGAACACTGAAGCTTTCTTT,CASSFSENTEAFF
.,TRBV13,.,TRBJ1-3,TGTGCCAGCAGCTTTGGGACCGGGCTCAGCTCTGGAAACACCATATATTTT,CASSFGTGLSSGNTIYF
.,TRBV7-8,TRBD1,TRBJ1-2,TGTGCCAGCAGCTTACGATGGGACAGGGGGGATGGCTACACCTTC,CASSLRWDRGDGYTF
.,TRBV7-2,.,TRBJ1-1,TGTGCCAGCACACCCCCGGGGACCCCCTTGGGCGGAGCTTTCTTT,CASTPPGTPLGGAFF
once,TRBV7-6,TRBD2,TRBJ2-2,TGTGCCAGCAGCTTAGTAGCGGGAGTCACCGGGGAGCTGTTTTTT,CASSLVAGVTGELFF
.,TRBV7-3,.,TRBJ2-4,TGTGCCAGCAGCTTAGGAGGCGGGACAGATAAAAACATTCAGTACTTC,CASSLGGGTDKNIQYF
few,TRBV12-3/TRBV12-4,.,TRBJ2-7,TGTGCCAGCAGCGTCCGGGGGTACGAGCAGTACTTC,CASSVRGYEQYF
.,TRBV3-1/TRBV3-2,TRBD1,TRBJ1-2,TGTGCCAGCAGCCATTACGGACAGGGGGCTGGCTACACCTTC,CASSHYGQGAGYTF
.,TRBV10-1,TRBD2,TRBJ2-1,TGCGCCAGCAGTGAGGACGCTAGCGGGAGGGGACATTTGAATGAGCAGTTCTTC,CASSEDASGRGHLNEQFF
.,TRBV27,TRBD2,TRBJ2-7,TGTGCCAGCAGTCACAGCCCCATCGGACTAGCGGGAGGGTACGAGCAGTACTTC,CASSHSPIGLAGGYEQYF
.,TRBV27,TRBD2,TRBJ2-1,TGTGCCAGCAGTAAAGCGGGAGCCTCCTACAATGAGCAGTTCTTC,CASSKAGASYNEQFF
.,TRBV7-9,.,TRBJ2-2,TGTGCCAGCAGCTTATACGGGCTCGCCACCGGGGAGCTGTTTTTT,CASSLYGLATGELFF
.,TRBV6-5,.,TRBJ1-1,TGTGCCACCCATTTTACCGGGATTCAGAACACTGAAGCTTTCTTT,CATHFTGIQNTEAFF
.,TRBV18,.,TRBJ1-1,TGTGCCAGCTCATATAAAGAGAACACTGAAGCTTTCTTT,CASSYKENTEAFF
.,TRBV14,.,TRBJ1-1,TGTGCCAGCAGCCGTCGACTCGGGGAGAACACTGAAGCTTTCTTT,CASSRRLGENTEAFF
.,TRBV19,.,TRBJ1-2,TGTGCCAGTCAGCCCACAGGGAACTATGGCTACACCTTC,CASQPTGNYGYTF
.,TRBV6-5,TRBD1,TRBJ2-2,TGTGCCAGCAGTATGGGACAGGGGATCGGGGAGCTGTTTTTT,CASSMGQGIGELFF
.,TRBV10-1,.,TRBJ2-7,TGCGCCAGCAGTAGATCTGGAAGCTCCTACGAGCAGTACTTC,CASSRSGSSYEQYF
.,TRBV29-1,.,TRBJ1-4,TGCAGCGTTGAAGTTGAGACAACTAATGAAAAACTGTTTTTT,CSVEVETTNEKLFF
.,TRBV4-1,TRBD1,TRBJ1-2,TGCGCCAGCAGCCAAGTGGACAGGGGAGAAAGCTATGGCTACACCTTC,CASSQVDRGESYGYTF
few,TRBV7-2,.,TRBJ1-5,TGTGCCAGCAGCTTAGCGGAGGTGGGGGCCCAGCATTTT,CASSLAEVGAQHF
.,TRBV7-9,TRBD1,TRBJ1-2,TGTGCCAGCAGCTTAGAGAATTGGGACAGGGATTTTACGGGCTACACCTTC,CASSLENWDRDFTGYTF
.,TRBV19,TRBD2,TRBJ2-2,TGTGCCAGTAGCAGCCTGGGCCTAGCGGGGACCGGGGAGCTGTTTTTT,CASSSLGLAGTGELFF
.,TRBV24-1,.,TRBJ1-5,TGTGCCACCAGTGATTGGGGGGGCAAGGAAGGCCAGCATTTT,CATSDWGGKEGQHF
once,TRBV5-4,.,TRBJ2-1,TGTGCCAGCAGCTTGCCTCAGACAGGAGCCGCCGATGAGCAGTTCTTC,CASSLPQTGAADEQFF
.,TRBV28,.,TRBJ1-2,TGTGCCAGCAGGTCTTATGGCTACACCTTC,CASRSYGYTF
once,TRBV19,.,TRBJ2-4,TGTGCCAGTAGGCACAACAGAGCCAAAAACATTCAGTACTTC,CASRHNRAKNIQYF
.,TRBV6-1,.,TRBJ2-7,TGTGCCAGCAGTGACAGCTACGAGCAGTACTTC,CASSDSYEQYF
.,TRBV7-3,.,TRBJ2-7,TGTGCCAGCAGCCCAACGGGGGCCCGGGTCTACGAGCAGTACTTC,CASSPTGARVYEQYF
.,TRBV6-2/TRBV6-3,.,TRBJ1-2,TGTGCCAGCAGTTACGAGGGATTGTGGTATGGCTACACCTTC,CASSYEGLWYGYTF
once,TRBV7-8,.,TRBJ2-2,TGTGCCAGCAGCTTACTTTCTTGGGCAGGGACGAACACCGGGGAGCTGTTTTTT,CASSLLSWAGTNTGELFF
.,TRBV5-1,TRBD1,TRBJ1-3,TGCGCCAGCAGCTCCGAACAGGGGGGACCTGGAAACACCATATATTTT,CASSSEQGGPGNTIYF
.,TRBV5-1,.,TRBJ1-5,TGCGCCAGCAGCTTGGACGGTAGCAATCAGCCCCAGCATTTT,CASSLDGSNQPQHF
.,TRBV2,.,TRBJ2-7,TGTGCCAGCGGTAGGGACTCCAGGAGCTCCTACGAGCAGTACTTC,CASGRDSRSSYEQYF
.,TRBV5-1,.,TRBJ2-2,TGCGCCAGCAGCCCCGAGACTAGGATACCCGGGGAGCTGTTTTTT,CASSPETRIPGELFF
.,TRBV5-4,.,TRBJ2-7,TGTGCCAGCAGCCAACCGAGGGGCGGCAACGAGCAGTACTTC,CASSQPRGGNEQYF
.,TRBV1,.,TRBJ1-1,TGCACCAGCAGCCCTAACAGGGGGACTGAAGCTTTCTTT,CTSSPNRGTEAFF
.,TRBV30,TRBD1,TRBJ2-7,TGTGCCTGGAGAACAGGGACAGGGGACCTCTACGAGCAGTACTTC,CAWRTGTGDLYEQYF
once,TRBV7-9,TRBD1,TRBJ2-3,TGTGCCAGCAGCACCGAGACAGGGCTTCCTGCAGATACGCAGTATTTT,CASSTETGLPADTQYF
.,TRBV5-1,.,TRBJ2-2,TGCGCCAGCAGCTACCGACCAGGGCTGGGCGGGGAGCTGTTTTTT,CASSYRPGLGGELFF
.,TRBV6-2/TRBV6-3,.,TRBJ2-5,TGTGCCAGCAGTTACCCCCCAAGAGGGGGAGGAGAGACCCAGTACTTC,CASSYPPRGGGETQYF
.,TRBV7-9,.,TRBJ1-4,TGTGCCAGCAGCTTATCTGGTTGGGGAACCCCGGAGGAAAAACTGTTTTTT,CASSLSGWGTPEEKLFF
.,TRBV30,TRBD2,TRBJ2-1,TGTGCCTGGAGCAACGGGAGGGACGGTGAGCAGTTCTTC,CAWSNGRDGEQFF
once,TRBV5-6,.,TRBJ2-7,TGTGCCAGCAGCCTAGCAGGAGGGGTTGGCGAGCAGTACTTC,CASSLAGGVGEQYF
once,TRBV7-2,.,TRBJ2-3,TGTGCCAGCAGCTTATTCGGGTGGGCTACAGATACGCAGTATTTT,CASSLFGWATDTQYF
.,TRBV6-4,TRBD1,TRBJ1-2,TGTGCCAGCAGCCCAGGGACAGGGCGCGGCTACACCTTC,CASSPGTGRGYTF
.,TRBV2,TRBD1,TRBJ1-2,TGTGCCAGTGGGACAGGGGGGGACTATGGCTACACCTTC,CASGTGGDYGYTF
.,TRBV7-3,.,TRBJ1-2,TGTGCCAGCAGCTTCCAGAGGGATAGTGGCTACACCTTC,CASSFQRDSGYTF
.,TRBV27,.,TRBJ2-1,TGTGCCAGCAGTTTAGCGGGTCCCTACAATGAGCAGTTCTTC,CASSLAGPYNEQFF
.,TRBV6-2/TRBV6-3,.,TRBJ1-1,TGTGCCAGCAGTTATCCACAGGTAACAGAAGCTTTCTTT,CASSYPQVTEAFF
.,TRBV7-7,TRBD2,TRBJ2-1,TGTGCCAGCAAAGACCAAGCGGGACTAGCGGAGACGGAGCAGTTCTTC,CASKDQAGLAETEQFF